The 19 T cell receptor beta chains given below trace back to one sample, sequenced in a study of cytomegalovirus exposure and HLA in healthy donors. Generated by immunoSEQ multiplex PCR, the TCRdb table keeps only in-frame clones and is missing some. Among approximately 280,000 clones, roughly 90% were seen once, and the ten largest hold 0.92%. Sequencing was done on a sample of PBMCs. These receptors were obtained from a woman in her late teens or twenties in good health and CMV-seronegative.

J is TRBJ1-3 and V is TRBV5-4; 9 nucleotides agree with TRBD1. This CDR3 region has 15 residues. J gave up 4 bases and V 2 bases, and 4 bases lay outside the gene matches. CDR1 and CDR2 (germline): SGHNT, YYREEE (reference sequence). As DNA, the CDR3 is TGTGCCAGCAGCTTCGGGACAGGGAGCGGAAACACCATATATTTT. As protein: CASSFGTGSGNTIYF.

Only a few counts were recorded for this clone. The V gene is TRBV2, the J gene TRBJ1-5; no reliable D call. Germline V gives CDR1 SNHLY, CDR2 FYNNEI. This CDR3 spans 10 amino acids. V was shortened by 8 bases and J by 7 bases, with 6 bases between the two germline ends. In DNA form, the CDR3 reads TGTGCCAGCGGGGAGCAGCCCCAGCATTTT. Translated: CASGEQPQHF.

The CDR3 here is CASSSGYEQYF. The CDR3 DNA is TGTGCCAGCAGCTCAGGGTACGAGCAGTACTTC. V usage is TRBV11-3 and J usage is TRBJ2-7; maybe TRBD1 (5 bases). V gave up 4 bases and J gave up 4 bases, with 5 bases separating them. The CDR3 is made up of 11 amino acids. Germline V gives CDR1 SGHNT, CDR2 YENEEA.

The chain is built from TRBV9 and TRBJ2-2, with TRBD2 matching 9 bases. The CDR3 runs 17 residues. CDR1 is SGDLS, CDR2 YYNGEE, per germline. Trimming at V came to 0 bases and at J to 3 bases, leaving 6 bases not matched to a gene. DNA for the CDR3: TGTGCCAGCAGCGTAGGGCTAGCGGGATCGTACACCGGGGAGCTGTTTTTT. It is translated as CASSVGLAGSYTGELFF.

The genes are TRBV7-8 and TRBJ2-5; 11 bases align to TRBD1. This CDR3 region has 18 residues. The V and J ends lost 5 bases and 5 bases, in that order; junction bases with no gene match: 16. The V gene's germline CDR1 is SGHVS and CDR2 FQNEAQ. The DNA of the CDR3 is TGTGCCAGCAGCCCCTACCCGGGACAGGGGGAGGGTTTGGAGACCCAGTACTTC. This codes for CASSPYPGQGEGLETQYF.

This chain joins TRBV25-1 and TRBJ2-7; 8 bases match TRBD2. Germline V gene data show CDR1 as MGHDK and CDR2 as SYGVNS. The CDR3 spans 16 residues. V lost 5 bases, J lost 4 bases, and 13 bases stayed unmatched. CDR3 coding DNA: TGTGCCAGCAGTCCCAGCGGGGGCCGCGGATCGTACGAGCAGTACTTC. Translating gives CASSPSGGRGSYEQYF.

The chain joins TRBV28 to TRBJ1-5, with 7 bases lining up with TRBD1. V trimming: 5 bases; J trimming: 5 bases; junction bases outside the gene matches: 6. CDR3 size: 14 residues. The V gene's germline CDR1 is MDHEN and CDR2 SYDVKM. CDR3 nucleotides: TGTGCCAGCAGTCCACAGACAGGGTATCAGCCCCAGCATTTT. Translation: CASSPQTGYQPQHF.

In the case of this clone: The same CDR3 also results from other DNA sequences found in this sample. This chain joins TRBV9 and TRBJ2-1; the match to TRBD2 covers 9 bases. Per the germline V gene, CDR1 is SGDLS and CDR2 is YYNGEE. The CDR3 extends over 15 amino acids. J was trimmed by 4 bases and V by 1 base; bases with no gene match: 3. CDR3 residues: CASSVTSGPYNEQFF. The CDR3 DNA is TGTGCCAGCAGCGTAACTAGCGGGCCTTACAATGAGCAGTTCTTC.

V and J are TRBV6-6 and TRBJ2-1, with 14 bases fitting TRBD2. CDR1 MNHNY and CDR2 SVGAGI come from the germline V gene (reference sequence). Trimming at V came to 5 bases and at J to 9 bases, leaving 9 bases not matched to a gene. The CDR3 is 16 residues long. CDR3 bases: TGTGCCAGCAGTACCTCCGGACTAGCGGGAGGTGGTGAGCAGTTCTTC. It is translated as CASSTSGLAGGGEQFF.

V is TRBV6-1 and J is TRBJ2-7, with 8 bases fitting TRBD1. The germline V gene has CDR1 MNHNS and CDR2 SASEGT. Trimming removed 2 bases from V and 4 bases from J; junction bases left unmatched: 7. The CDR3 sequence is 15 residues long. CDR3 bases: TGTGCCAGCAGTGAAACAACAGGGGGGATTTACGAGCAGTACTTC. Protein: CASSETTGGIYEQYF.

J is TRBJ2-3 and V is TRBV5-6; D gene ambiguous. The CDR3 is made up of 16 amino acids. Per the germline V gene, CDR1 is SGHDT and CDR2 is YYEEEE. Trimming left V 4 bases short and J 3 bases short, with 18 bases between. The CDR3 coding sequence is TGTGCCAGCAGCCCGCCTTTTCAGAATAATACAGATACGCAGTATTTT. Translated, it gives CASSPPFQNNTDTQYF.

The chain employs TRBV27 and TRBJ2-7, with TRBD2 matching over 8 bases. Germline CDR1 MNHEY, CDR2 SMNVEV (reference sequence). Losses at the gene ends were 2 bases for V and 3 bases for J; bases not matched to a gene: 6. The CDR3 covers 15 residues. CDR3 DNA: TGTGCCAGCAGTTTACTTATAGCGGGGAACTACGAGCAGTACTTC. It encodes CASSLLIAGNYEQYF.

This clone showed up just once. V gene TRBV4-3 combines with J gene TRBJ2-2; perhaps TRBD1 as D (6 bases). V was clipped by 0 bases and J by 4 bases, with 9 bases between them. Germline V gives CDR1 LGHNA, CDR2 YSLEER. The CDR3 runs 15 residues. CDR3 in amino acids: CASSQEARGTGELFF. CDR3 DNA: TGCGCCAGCAGCCAAGAAGCCAGGGGCACCGGGGAGCTGTTTTTT.

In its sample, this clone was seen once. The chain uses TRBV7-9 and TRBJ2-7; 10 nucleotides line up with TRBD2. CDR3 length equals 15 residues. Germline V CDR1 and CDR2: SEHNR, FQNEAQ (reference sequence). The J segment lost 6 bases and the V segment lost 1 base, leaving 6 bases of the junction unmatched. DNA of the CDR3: TGTGCCAGCAGCTTAGGGGCTAGCGGGAGCAGCGAGCAGTACTTC. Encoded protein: CASSLGASGSSEQYF.

This CDR3 is CASSTRWTSHYEQYF. The CDR3 nucleotides read TGTGCCAGCAGTACCCGGTGGACTAGCCACTACGAGCAGTACTTC. The gene calls are TRBV28 and TRBJ2-7; 8 bases line up with TRBD2. The trim removed 5 bases at V and 3 bases at J, leaving 9 bases unmatched. Germline CDR1 is MDHEN and CDR2 is SYDVKM. This CDR3 region has 15 residues.

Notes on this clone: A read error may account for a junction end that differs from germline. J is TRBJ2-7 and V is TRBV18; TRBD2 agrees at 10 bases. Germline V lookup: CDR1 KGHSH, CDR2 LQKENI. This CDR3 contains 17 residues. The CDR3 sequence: CASSPLSGRAVGYEQYF. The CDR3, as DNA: TGTGCCAGTTCACCGTTGAGCGGGAGGGCCGTAGGTTACGAGCAGTACTTC. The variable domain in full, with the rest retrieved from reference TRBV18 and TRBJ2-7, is NAGVMQNPRHLVRRRGQEARLRCSPMKGHSHVYWYRQLPEEGLKFMVYLQKENIIDESGMPKERFSAEFPKEGPSILRIQQVVRGDSAAYFCASSPLSGRAVGYEQYFGPGTRLTVT.

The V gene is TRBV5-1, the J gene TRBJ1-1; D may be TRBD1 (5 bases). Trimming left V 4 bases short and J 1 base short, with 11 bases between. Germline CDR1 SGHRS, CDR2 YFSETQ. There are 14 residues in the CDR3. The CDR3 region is CASSGTQGNTEAFF. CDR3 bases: TGCGCCAGCAGCGGAACCCAGGGGAACACTGAAGCTTTCTTT.

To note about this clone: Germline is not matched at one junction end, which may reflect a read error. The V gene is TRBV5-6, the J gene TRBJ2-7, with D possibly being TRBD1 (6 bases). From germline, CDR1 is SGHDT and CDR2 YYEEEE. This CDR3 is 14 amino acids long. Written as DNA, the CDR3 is TGTGCCAGCAGTCAGACAGGCCGAGGGTTCGGGGTTAACTTC. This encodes CASSQTGRGFGVNF.

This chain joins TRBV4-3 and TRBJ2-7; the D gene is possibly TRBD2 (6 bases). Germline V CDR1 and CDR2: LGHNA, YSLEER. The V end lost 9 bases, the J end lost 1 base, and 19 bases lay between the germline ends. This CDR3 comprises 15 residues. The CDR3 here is CARPPGGTLSYEQYF. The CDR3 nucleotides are TGCGCCAGGCCCCCGGGCGGGACCCTTTCCTACGAGCAGTACTTC.